A selection of T cell receptor beta chains follows, all from one sample in a study of T-cell reconstitution after alpha-beta-depleted transplantation in children. From the PCR reads, TCRdb called clonotypes with MiXCR, one entry per CDR3 protein. The sample gives 700,000 to 950,000 distinct CDR3 sequences, about 15% of which show up once; 5% is in the top ten. Sequenced material: PBMCs, mostly from graft donor cells, taken 360 days after TCRalphabeta/CD19-depleted stem cell transplant. The receptors here all came from a male patient younger than 18 who had a stem cell transplant for acute lymphoblastic leukemia, so the T cells may come from the graft donor. The CDR3 runs from the conserved cysteine through the conserved F or W. A D gene is named only where the DNA matches it firmly. The size of a clone is reported for some rows only, either as once, few or many, or as a class for expanded clones.

v_gene: TRBV12-3/TRBV12-4; d_gene: -; abundance: few; j_gene: TRBJ2-6; CDR3aa: CASSLLPIPFASSGANVLTF; CDR3nt: TGTGCCAGCAGTTTACTACCCATTCCCTTCGCGTCCTCTGGGGCCAACGTCCTGACTTTC
v_gene: TRBV15; d_gene: -; abundance: once; j_gene: TRBJ2-4; CDR3aa: CATTTGGLPAAKYF; CDR3nt: TGTGCCACCACCACCGGGGGCCTTCCCGCAGCGAAGTACTTC
v_gene: TRBV20-1; d_gene: -; abundance: -; j_gene: TRBJ2-6; CDR3aa: CSASRDGANVLTF; CDR3nt: TGCAGTGCTAGCCGGGACGGGGCCAACGTCCTGACTTTC
v_gene: TRBV2; d_gene: -; abundance: few; j_gene: TRBJ1-2; CDR3aa: CASSEGVGGSYGYTF; CDR3nt: TGTGCCAGCAGTGAAGGAGTGGGGGGGAGCTATGGCTACACCTTC
v_gene: TRBV5-1; d_gene: -; abundance: -; j_gene: TRBJ2-2; CDR3aa: CASKERINTGELFF; CDR3nt: TGCGCCAGCAAAGAGCGGATAAACACCGGGGAGCTGTTTTTT
v_gene: TRBV5-1; d_gene: -; abundance: -; j_gene: TRBJ2-3; CDR3aa: CASSPRQSGTMGTQYF; CDR3nt: TGCGCCAGCAGCCCCCGACAATCAGGAACCATGGGTACGCAGTATTTT
v_gene: TRBV27; d_gene: TRBD2; abundance: -; j_gene: TRBJ2-1; CDR3aa: CASGISLAVYEQFF; CDR3nt: TGTGCCAGCGGAATTTCACTAGCGGTCTATGAGCAGTTCTTC
v_gene: TRBV15; d_gene: TRBD2; abundance: -; j_gene: TRBJ2-7; CDR3aa: CATSSPRTSGASSYEQYF; CDR3nt: TGTGCCACCAGCAGTCCTCGTACTAGCGGGGCAAGCTCCTACGAGCAGTACTTC
v_gene: TRBV3-1; d_gene: TRBD2; abundance: few; j_gene: TRBJ2-4; CDR3aa: CASSQRTSLLAKNIQYF; CDR3nt: TGTGCCAGCAGCCAAAGGACTAGCTTACTAGCCAAAAACATTCAGTACTTC
v_gene: TRBV29-1; d_gene: -; abundance: -; j_gene: TRBJ2-7; CDR3aa: CSVEGGALSYEQYF; CDR3nt: TGCAGCGTTGAGGGTGGGGCCCTCTCCTACGAGCAGTACTTC
v_gene: TRBV7-9; d_gene: -; abundance: few; j_gene: TRBJ2-2; CDR3aa: CASSPRVVSEELFF; CDR3nt: TGTGCCAGCAGCCCCCGGGTAGTCTCAGAGGAGCTGTTTTTT
v_gene: TRBV4-1; d_gene: -; abundance: many; j_gene: TRBJ2-2; CDR3aa: CASSQGPGPGELFF; CDR3nt: TGCGCCAGCAGCCAAGGGCCAGGTCCCGGGGAGCTGTTTTTT
v_gene: TRBV20-1; d_gene: TRBD1; abundance: -; j_gene: TRBJ2-1; CDR3aa: CSGRDRAYNEQFF; CDR3nt: TGCAGTGGTCGGGACAGAGCTTACAATGAGCAGTTCTTC
v_gene: TRBV12-3/TRBV12-4; d_gene: TRBD2; abundance: many; j_gene: TRBJ2-7; CDR3aa: CASSAPAFSGSHEQYF; CDR3nt: TGTGCCAGCAGTGCCCCCGCTTTTAGCGGGAGCCACGAGCAGTACTTC
v_gene: TRBV9; d_gene: -; abundance: -; j_gene: TRBJ2-6; CDR3aa: CASSAQSGANVLTF; CDR3nt: TGTGCCAGCAGCGCCCAATCTGGGGCCAACGTCCTGACTTTC
v_gene: TRBV12-3/TRBV12-4; d_gene: TRBD2; abundance: many; j_gene: TRBJ2-3; CDR3aa: CASSPLAGSTDTQYF; CDR3nt: TGTGCCAGCAGTCCACTAGCGGGTAGCACAGATACGCAGTATTTT
v_gene: TRBV2; d_gene: -; abundance: few; j_gene: TRBJ2-4; CDR3aa: CASLLGRYQNIQYF; CDR3nt: TGTGCCAGCCTTCTGGGGAGGTACCAAAACATTCAGTACTTC
v_gene: TRBV11-2; d_gene: TRBD1; abundance: few; j_gene: TRBJ2-4; CDR3aa: CASSPGTAGAKNIQYF; CDR3nt: TGTGCCAGCAGCCCCGGGACAGCCGGAGCCAAAAACATTCAGTACTTC
v_gene: TRBV27; d_gene: TRBD2; abundance: few; j_gene: TRBJ2-1; CDR3aa: CASSIRTSGSSYNEQFF; CDR3nt: TGTGCCAGCAGTATTCGGACTAGCGGGAGCTCCTACAATGAGCAGTTCTTC
v_gene: TRBV21-1; d_gene: -; abundance: many; j_gene: TRBJ1-1; CDR3aa: CASTSRAGPPEAFF; CDR3nt: TGTGCCAGCACCTCCAGGGCAGGGCCCCCTGAAGCTTTCTTT
v_gene: TRBV30; d_gene: -; abundance: -; j_gene: TRBJ2-2; CDR3aa: CAWEGESHTGEPLF; CDR3nt: TGTGCCTGGGAAGGGGAGTCCCACACCGGGGAGCCCCTTTTT
v_gene: TRBV13; d_gene: -; abundance: -; j_gene: TRBJ2-7; CDR3aa: CASRADEREQYF; CDR3nt: TGTGCCAGCCGGGCGGACGAAAGGGAGCAGTACTTC
v_gene: TRBV20-1; d_gene: TRBD1; abundance: many; j_gene: TRBJ2-1; CDR3aa: CSARILTGRPNEQFF; CDR3nt: TGCAGTGCTCGAATTCTGACAGGGAGACCCAATGAGCAGTTCTTC
v_gene: TRBV21-1; d_gene: -; abundance: -; j_gene: TRBJ2-7; CDR3aa: CASSKKGLAGGSSYEQYF; CDR3nt: TGTGCCAGCAGCAAAAAGGGACTAGCGGGAGGATCCTCCTACGAGCAGTACTTC
v_gene: TRBV7-9; d_gene: -; abundance: -; j_gene: TRBJ2-7; CDR3aa: CAGVVSSSYEQYF; CDR3nt: TGTGCGGGCGTGGTCTCCAGCTCCTACGAGCAGTACTTC
v_gene: TRBV5-1; d_gene: -; abundance: -; j_gene: TRBJ2-5; CDR3aa: CASSLGSVQETQYF; CDR3nt: TGCGCCAGCAGCTTGGGCAGCGTTCAAGAGACCCAGTACTTC
v_gene: TRBV30; d_gene: -; abundance: few; j_gene: TRBJ2-7; CDR3aa: CAWSVQGGGTYEQYF; CDR3nt: TGTGCCTGGAGTGTACAGGGTGGTGGGACCTACGAGCAGTACTTC
v_gene: TRBV29-1; d_gene: -; abundance: -; j_gene: TRBJ1-3; CDR3aa: CSASGANTIYF; CDR3nt: TGCAGCGCCTCGGGGGCCAACACCATATATTTT
v_gene: TRBV7-2; d_gene: TRBD1; abundance: many; j_gene: TRBJ2-7; CDR3aa: CASSLMSQGPGYEQYF; CDR3nt: TGTGCCAGCAGCTTAATGTCACAGGGGCCCGGCTACGAGCAGTACTTC
v_gene: TRBV15; d_gene: -; abundance: -; j_gene: TRBJ2-1; CDR3aa: CATSFRDEGSNEQFF; CDR3nt: TGTGCCACCAGCTTCCGGGACGAGGGTTCCAATGAGCAGTTCTTC
v_gene: TRBV12-3/TRBV12-4; d_gene: -; abundance: -; j_gene: TRBJ1-3; CDR3aa: CASSLGAVSGNTIYF; CDR3nt: TGTGCCAGCAGTTTAGGCGCAGTCTCTGGAAACACCATATATTTT
v_gene: TRBV5-1; d_gene: -; abundance: -; j_gene: TRBJ1-6; CDR3aa: CASSLALGIYNSPLHF; CDR3nt: TGCGCCAGCAGCTTGGCCCTAGGAATTTATAATTCACCCCTCCACTTT
v_gene: TRBV6-5; d_gene: -; abundance: -; j_gene: TRBJ2-5; CDR3aa: CATWSGTQYF; CDR3nt: TGTGCCACCTGGAGTGGGACCCAGTACTTC
v_gene: TRBV29-1; d_gene: -; abundance: -; j_gene: TRBJ2-5; CDR3aa: CSVEYGKGTQYF; CDR3nt: TGCAGCGTTGAATATGGTAAAGGGACCCAGTACTTC
v_gene: TRBV4-1; d_gene: -; abundance: few; j_gene: TRBJ2-7; CDR3aa: CASSQVQGLIYEQYF; CDR3nt: TGCGCCAGCAGCCAAGTACAGGGACTAATCTACGAGCAGTACTTC
v_gene: TRBV11-2; d_gene: TRBD1; abundance: few; j_gene: TRBJ1-5; CDR3aa: CASSYGTGPQPQHF; CDR3nt: TGTGCCAGCAGTTATGGGACAGGGCCCCAGCCCCAGCATTTT
v_gene: TRBV5-1; d_gene: -; abundance: few; j_gene: TRBJ1-4; CDR3aa: CASSGSPNGEKLFF; CDR3nt: TGCGCCAGCAGCGGGTCGCCAAACGGGGAAAAACTGTTTTTT
v_gene: TRBV6-5; d_gene: -; abundance: few; j_gene: TRBJ2-1; CDR3aa: CASSFHFGPPGLNEQFF; CDR3nt: TGTGCCAGCAGTTTCCATTTCGGGCCTCCCGGCCTCAATGAGCAGTTCTTC
v_gene: TRBV27; d_gene: -; abundance: few; j_gene: TRBJ2-3; CDR3aa: CASKRLGRQPLTPSTDTQYF; CDR3nt: TGTGCCAGCAAGAGACTGGGACGACAGCCCCTCACACCTAGCACAGATACGCAGTATTTT
v_gene: TRBV29-1; d_gene: TRBD2; abundance: many; j_gene: TRBJ2-7; CDR3aa: CSVERSGSRHEQYF; CDR3nt: TGCAGCGTTGAACGTAGCGGGAGTAGGCACGAGCAGTACTTC
v_gene: TRBV20-1; d_gene: -; abundance: few; j_gene: TRBJ2-7; CDR3aa: CSARDNGPVRPTEAPAGYSYEQYF; CDR3nt: TGCAGTGCTAGAGATAACGGCCCCGTACGACCCACAGAGGCTCCAGCGGGTTACTCCTACGAGCAGTACTTC
v_gene: TRBV29-1; d_gene: TRBD2; abundance: -; j_gene: TRBJ2-1; CDR3aa: CSVSSSGFSSYNEQFF; CDR3nt: TGCAGCGTTTCTTCTAGCGGGTTTAGCTCCTACAATGAGCAGTTCTTC
v_gene: TRBV20-1; d_gene: -; abundance: many; j_gene: TRBJ2-7; CDR3aa: CSARDLRLVGRDLPYEQYF; CDR3nt: TGCAGTGCTAGAGATCTCCGTTTAGTTGGGCGGGATCTCCCCTACGAGCAGTACTTC
v_gene: TRBV5-1; d_gene: -; abundance: many; j_gene: TRBJ2-3; CDR3aa: CASSLTTGTDTQYF; CDR3nt: TGCGCCAGCAGCTTGACGACCGGCACAGATACGCAGTATTTT
v_gene: TRBV12-3/TRBV12-4; d_gene: -; abundance: many; j_gene: TRBJ2-2; CDR3aa: CASSLVSTGELFF; CDR3nt: TGTGCCAGCAGTTTAGTGTCCACCGGGGAGCTGTTTTTT
v_gene: TRBV5-1; d_gene: -; abundance: few; j_gene: TRBJ2-1; CDR3aa: CASSFTTSRRYNEQFF; CDR3nt: TGCGCCAGCAGCTTCACTACTAGCAGAAGGTACAATGAGCAGTTCTTC
v_gene: TRBV12-3/TRBV12-4; d_gene: -; abundance: few; j_gene: TRBJ2-2; CDR3aa: CASSFYKGNGELFF; CDR3nt: TGTGCCAGCAGTTTCTATAAAGGAAACGGGGAGCTGTTTTTT
v_gene: TRBV27; d_gene: TRBD1; abundance: -; j_gene: TRBJ2-7; CDR3aa: CASSTTYAGTGAYEQYF; CDR3nt: TGTGCCAGCAGTACCACCTACGCCGGGACAGGGGCCTACGAGCAGTACTTC
v_gene: TRBV29-1; d_gene: TRBD1; abundance: -; j_gene: TRBJ2-7; CDR3aa: CSVEGQGDYEQYF; CDR3nt: TGCAGCGTTGAGGGACAGGGAGACTACGAGCAGTACTTC
v_gene: TRBV11-2; d_gene: -; abundance: once; j_gene: TRBJ1-1; CDR3aa: CASSRMGNTEAFF; CDR3nt: TGTGCCAGCAGCCGGATGGGGAACACTGAAGCTTTCTTT
v_gene: TRBV10-3; d_gene: -; abundance: -; j_gene: TRBJ2-5; CDR3aa: CAISEVGTQETQYF; CDR3nt: TGTGCCATCAGTGAAGTAGGGACCCAAGAGACCCAGTACTTC
v_gene: TRBV5-1; d_gene: TRBD2; abundance: -; j_gene: TRBJ2-4; CDR3aa: CASSPLAGGSKNIQYF; CDR3nt: TGCGCCAGCAGCCCACTAGCGGGAGGGTCCAAAAACATTCAGTACTTC
v_gene: TRBV11-1; d_gene: TRBD1; abundance: -; j_gene: TRBJ2-7; CDR3aa: CASSHFRTGIYEQYF; CDR3nt: TGTGCCAGCAGCCACTTTCGGACAGGGATCTACGAGCAGTACTTC
v_gene: TRBV5-1; d_gene: TRBD2; abundance: many; j_gene: TRBJ2-1; CDR3aa: CASSWGLAGEQFF; CDR3nt: TGCGCCAGCAGCTGGGGACTAGCGGGAGAGCAGTTCTTC